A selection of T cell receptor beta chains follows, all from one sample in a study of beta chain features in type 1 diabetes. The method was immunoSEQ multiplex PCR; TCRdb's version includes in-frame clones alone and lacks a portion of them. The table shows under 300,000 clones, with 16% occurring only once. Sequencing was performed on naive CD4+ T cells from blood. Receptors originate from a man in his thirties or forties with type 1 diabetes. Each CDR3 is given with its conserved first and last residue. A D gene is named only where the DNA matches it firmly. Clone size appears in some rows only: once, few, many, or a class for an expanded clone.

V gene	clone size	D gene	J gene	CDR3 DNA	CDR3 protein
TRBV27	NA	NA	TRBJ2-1	TGTGCCAGCAGTCCCCCCCGCGAGGGGCTGGAGAATGAGCAGTTCTTC	CASSPPREGLENEQFF
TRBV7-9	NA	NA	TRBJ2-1	TGTGCCAGCAGCTCGAGAGGGGACCGATACGTAGGGCAGTTCTTC	CASSSRGDRYVGQFF
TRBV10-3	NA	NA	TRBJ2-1	TGTGCCATCAGGGGGGCTTTGGGATCAAATGAGCAGTTCTTC	CAIRGALGSNEQFF
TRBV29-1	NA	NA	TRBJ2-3	TGCAGCGTTGATGGCCTGTACACAGATACGCAGTATTTT	CSVDGLYTDTQYF
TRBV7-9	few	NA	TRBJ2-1	TGTGCCAGCAGCCCCAGCGGAGGTGAGCAGTTCTTC	CASSPSGGEQFF
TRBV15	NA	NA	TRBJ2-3	TGTGCCACCAGCAGAGATTTGGATACGCAGTATTTT	CATSRDLDTQYF
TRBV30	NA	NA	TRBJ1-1	TGTGCCTGGAGTCTAGAAAGGAACACTGAAGCTTTCTTT	CAWSLERNTEAFF
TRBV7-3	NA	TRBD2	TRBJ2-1	TGTGCCAGCAGCTTATCGGGGAGCGGGAGGGTAAATGAGCAGTTCTTC	CASSLSGSGRVNEQFF
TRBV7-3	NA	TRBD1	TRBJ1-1	TGTGCCAGCAGCCCCGGACAGGTAAACACTGAAGCTTTCTTT	CASSPGQVNTEAFF
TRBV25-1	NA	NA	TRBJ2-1	TGTGCCAGCAGTACATACAATGAGCAGTTCTTC	CASSTYNEQFF
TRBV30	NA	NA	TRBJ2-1	TGTGCCTGGAGTAAGGTCCGGAATGAGCAGTTCTTC	CAWSKVRNEQFF
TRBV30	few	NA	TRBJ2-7	TGTGCCTGGAGTGTTAGCAATTGGGGCGAGCAGTACTTC	CAWSVSNWGEQYF
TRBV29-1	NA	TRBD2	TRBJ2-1	TGCAGCGTGGAGCGGGACCCCTACAATGAGCAGTTCTTC	CSVERDPYNEQFF
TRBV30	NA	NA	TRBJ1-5	TGTGCCTGGAGTCCCCCTGGGGGGCGGAATCAGCCCCAGCATTTT	CAWSPPGGRNQPQHF
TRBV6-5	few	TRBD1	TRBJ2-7	TGTGCCAGCAGCTGGGGACAGGGGATCTACGAGCAGTACTTC	CASSWGQGIYEQYF
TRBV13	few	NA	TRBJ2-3	TGTGCCAGCAGCTTAGGCCTTAAGGCGGATACGCAGTATTTT	CASSLGLKADTQYF
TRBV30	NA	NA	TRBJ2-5	TGTGCCTGGAGTCGAGGGGGAACCAAGACCCAGTACTTC	CAWSRGGTKTQYF
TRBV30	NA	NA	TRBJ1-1	TGTGCCTGGAGTGCCCGAGTGCGAGGCACTGAAGCTTTCTTT	CAWSARVRGTEAFF
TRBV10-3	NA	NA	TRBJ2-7	TGTGCCATCAGTGCTACGCTCTACGAGCAGTACTTC	CAISATLYEQYF
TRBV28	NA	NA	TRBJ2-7	TGTGCCAGCAGTCTATCCCCCAGATACGAGCAGTACTTC	CASSLSPRYEQYF
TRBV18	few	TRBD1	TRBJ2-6	TGTGCCAGCTCACCCGACAGGGCTGGGGCCAACGTCCTGACTTTC	CASSPDRAGANVLTF
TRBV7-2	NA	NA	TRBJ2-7	TGTGCCAGCAGCACAGAACCTCCCTACGAGCAGTACTTC	CASSTEPPYEQYF
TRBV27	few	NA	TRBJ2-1	TGTGCCAGCAGTTTATTGGGAACAACCCCTCATGAGCAGTTCTTC	CASSLLGTTPHEQFF
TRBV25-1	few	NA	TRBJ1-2	TGTGCCAGCAGTGACCCCTACAGGGAAAGCAACTATGGCTACACCTTC	CASSDPYRESNYGYTF
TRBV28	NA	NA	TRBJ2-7	TGTGCCAGCAGTCTGTTTGCCTACGAGCAGTACTTC	CASSLFAYEQYF